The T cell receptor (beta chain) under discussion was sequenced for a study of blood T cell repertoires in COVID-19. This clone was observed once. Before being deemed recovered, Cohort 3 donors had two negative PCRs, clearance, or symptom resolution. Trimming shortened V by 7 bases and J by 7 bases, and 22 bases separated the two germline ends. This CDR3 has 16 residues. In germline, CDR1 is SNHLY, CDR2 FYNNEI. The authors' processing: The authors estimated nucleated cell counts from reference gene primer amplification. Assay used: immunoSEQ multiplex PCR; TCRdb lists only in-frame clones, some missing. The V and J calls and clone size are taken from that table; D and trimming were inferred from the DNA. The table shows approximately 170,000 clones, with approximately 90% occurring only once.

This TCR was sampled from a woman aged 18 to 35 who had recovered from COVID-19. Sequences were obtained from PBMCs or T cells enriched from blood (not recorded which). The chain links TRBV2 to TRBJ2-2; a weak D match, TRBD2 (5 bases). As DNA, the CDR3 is TGTGCCAGCAACCCTCGCACAACGTCCGGGGTCGGGGAGCTGTTTTTT. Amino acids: CASNPRTTSGVGELFF. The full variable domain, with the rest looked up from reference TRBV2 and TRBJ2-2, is EPEVTQTPSHQVTQMGQEVILRCVPISNHLYFYWYRQILGQKVEFLVSFYNNEISEKSEIFDDQFSVERPDGSNFTLKIRSTKLEDSAMYFCASNPRTTSGVGELFFGEGSRLTVL.